One sample yielded the 9 T cell receptor beta chains listed below, sequenced in a study of primary melanoma T cells and metastatic recurrence. Some clones are missing from TCRdb's copy, which holds only in-frame ones; the method was immunoSEQ multiplex PCR. Of roughly 300 clones in the sample, 82% were seen once. Sequenced: melanoma tumor tissue. Source of these receptors: a human donor with melanoma.

In this sample, this clone turned up once. The V gene is TRBV30, the J gene TRBJ2-1; 8 positions match TRBD2. The ends lost 2 bases at V and 2 bases at J; junction bases unmatched: 11. This CDR3 has 17 residues. CDR1 is GTSNPN and CDR2 is SVGIG in the germline V gene (reference sequence). CDR3 sequence reads: CAWSSIRPSGPYNEQFF. The DNA of the CDR3 is TGTGCCTGGAGTTCAATTAGGCCTAGCGGGCCCTACAATGAGCAGTTCTTC.

This clone turned up a few times. The rearrangement joins TRBV18 to TRBJ2-5; no definite D call. CDR1 and CDR2 from the germline V gene are KGHSH and LQKENI. V lost 3 bases and J lost 7, with 18 bases in between. This CDR3 comprises 15 residues. CDR3 amino acids: CASSPGEAESGTQYF. CDR3 coding DNA: TGTGCCAGCTCACCCGGCGAGGCGGAGTCCGGGACCCAGTACTTC.

This chain uses TRBV6-8 with TRBJ2-1; 8 bases match TRBD2. This CDR3 comprises 13 residues. Germline V gives CDR1 MNHGY, CDR2 SAAAGT. After removal of 0 bases from V and 14 bases from J, the junction contained 6 bases not matched to a gene. CDR3 DNA: TGTGCCAGCAGTTACTCGCGCGAGCGGGAGAAGTTCTTC. It specifies CASSYSREREKFF.

In its sample, this clone was seen a few times. The J gene is TRBJ1-5, the V gene TRBV15; D is possibly TRBD1 (5 bases). V lost 5 bases, J lost 2 bases, and 13 bases lay in between. The CDR3 loop spans 15 amino acids. Germline CDR1 and CDR2: LNHNV and YYDKDF (reference sequence). CDR3 nucleotides: TGTGCCACCAGCGATGTGGGCAGGGGCAATCAGCCCCAGCATTTT. Protein sequence: CATSDVGRGNQPQHF.

The chain couples TRBV5-1 to TRBJ2-7; the D is unclear. This CDR3 spans 15 amino acids. Between the trimmed V and J ends, which lost 0 bases and 2 bases, there was a span of 12 bases. Germline CDR1 is SGHRS and CDR2 is YFSETQ. Here the CDR3 DNA reads TGCGCCAGCAGCTTGGCCTCGGGCAGAACCTACGAGCAGTACTTC. Amino acids: CASSLASGRTYEQYF.

This clone was seen only a few times. V gene TRBV4-1 combines with J gene TRBJ2-5; D is ambiguous. Trimming removed 4 bases at V and 4 bases at J, with 10 bases between. The CDR3 is 13 residues long. Germline CDR1 is MGHRA and CDR2 is YSYEKL. The CDR3 sequence: CASSLDPGETQYF. The DNA of the CDR3 is TGCGCCAGCAGCCTCGACCCTGGAGAGACCCAGTACTTC.

The genes are TRBV7-6 and TRBJ1-1, with no clear D. CDR3 size: 14 residues. Trimming removed 3 bases at V and 0 bases at J, with 8 bases between. The germline gives CDR1 SGHVS, CDR2 FNYEAQ. CDR3: CASSLGFVNTEAFF. The CDR3 coding sequence is TGTGCCAGCAGCTTGGGGTTCGTGAACACTGAAGCTTTCTTT. The whole variable domain, remainder taken from reference TRBV7-6 and TRBJ1-1, is GAGVSQSPRYKVTKRGQDVALRCDPISGHVSLYWYRQALGQGPEFLTYFNYEAQQDKSGLPNDRFSAERPEGSISTLTIQRTEQRDSAMYRCASSLGFVNTEAFFGQGTRLTVV.

The chain couples TRBV30 to TRBJ1-2, with 7 bases identical to TRBD1. The V segment lost 6 bases and the J segment 4 bases; nucleotides outside the gene matches: 5. This CDR3 is built from 12 residues. The germline V gene has CDR1 GTSNPN and CDR2 SVGIG (reference sequence). The chain's CDR3 is CACPDRAYGYTF. The CDR3 nucleotides are TGTGCCTGTCCAGACAGGGCCTATGGCTACACCTTC. Using reference TRBV30 and TRBJ1-2 for the parts outside the CDR3, the full variable domain is SQTIHQWPATLVQPVGSPLSLECTVEGTSNPNLYWYRQAAGRGLQLLFYSVGIGQISSEVPQNLSASRPQDRQFILSSKKLLLSDSGFYLCACPDRAYGYTFGSGTRLTVV.

The DNA of the CDR3 is TGTGCCAGCTCACCAAGTCTAGGCGGGGAGCTGTTTTTT. It is translated as CASSPSLGGELFF. The chain couples TRBV18 to TRBJ2-2; D unclear. There are 13 residues in the CDR3. Trimming shortened V by 2 bases and J by 7 bases, and 8 bases separated the two germline ends. The V gene's germline CDR1 is KGHSH and CDR2 LQKENI.